The rows below give T cell receptor beta chains drawn from one sample of a study of cytomegalovirus exposure and HLA in healthy donors. Sequencing used immunoSEQ multiplex PCR; TCRdb keeps in-frame clones, though not all of them. The listing records under 200,000 clones. Sequencing was carried out using PBMCs. Every receptor here comes from a woman between 18 and 29 years old in good health and CMV-seropositive. The CDR3 runs from the conserved cysteine through the conserved F or W. A D gene is named only where the DNA matches it firmly.

j_call d_call v_call cdr3_aa cdr3_nt
TRBJ2-1 TRBD1 TRBV6-4 CASSAGQGSYNEQFF TGTGCCAGCAGTGCCGGACAGGGGTCCTACAATGAGCAGTTCTTC
TRBJ2-7 TRBD2 TRBV7-2 CASSTAGTSNYEQYF TGTGCCAGCAGCACCGCCGGGACTAGTAACTACGAGCAGTACTTC
TRBJ1-2 NA TRBV7-9 CASSLAARANYGYTF TGTGCCAGCAGCTTAGCTGCCCGAGCTAACTATGGCTACACCTTC
TRBJ1-1 TRBD1 TRBV13 CASRGDRGDTEAFF TGCGCCAGCAGGGGGGACAGGGGGGACACTGAAGCTTTCTTT
TRBJ1-2 TRBD1 TRBV2 CASSGPSTGVLNYGYTF TGTGCCAGCAGTGGTCCGTCGACAGGGGTACTTAACTATGGCTACACCTTC
TRBJ2-7 NA TRBV5-6 CASSLSRGGQYF TGTGCCAGCAGCCTCTCTAGGGGAGGGCAGTACTTC
TRBJ2-7 TRBD2 TRBV6-5 CASSPLAGGFYEQYF TGTGCCAGCAGTCCCCTAGCGGGGGGCTTCTACGAGCAGTACTTC
TRBJ1-6 NA TRBV27 CASSLSMRQGGSPLHF TGTGCCAGCAGTTTATCGATGCGCCAGGGCGGTTCACCCCTCCACTTT
TRBJ1-5 NA TRBV19 CASSMDSYQPQHF TGTGCCAGTAGTATGGACAGTTATCAGCCCCAGCATTTT
TRBJ2-7 NA TRBV14 CASSQDLRGEQYF TGTGCCAGCAGCCAAGATCTCCGGGGGGAGCAGTACTTC
TRBJ2-7 TRBD1 TRBV6-4 CASSAVPGQGWSSYEQYF TGTGCCAGCAGTGCGGTCCCGGGACAGGGGTGGAGCTCCTACGAGCAGTACTTC
TRBJ1-2 NA TRBV5-4 CASSPETLGTAALWGYTF TGTGCCTCTTCTCCCGAGACTCTGGGGACTGCCGCACTCTGGGGCTACACCTTC
TRBJ2-7 TRBD2 TRBV5-1 CASSRSGTSASYEQYF TGCGCCAGCAGCCGCTCCGGGACTAGCGCTTCCTACGAGCAGTACTTC
TRBJ2-5 TRBD2 TRBV12-5 CASGPTSGGVETQYF TGTGCTAGTGGTCCGACTAGCGGGGGAGTGGAGACCCAGTACTTC
TRBJ2-7 NA TRBV15 CATSRDPKELPYEQYF TGTGCCACCAGCAGAGATCCGAAGGAACTACCCTACGAGCAGTACTTC
TRBJ2-2 NA TRBV18 CASSPPNGHANTGELFF TGTGCCAGCTCACCACCTAATGGACATGCGAACACCGGGGAGCTGTTTTTT
TRBJ2-2 TRBD2 TRBV7-3 CASSLTGTSGGPELFF TGTGCCAGCAGCCTAACCGGGACTAGCGGGGGGCCAGAGCTGTTTTTT
TRBJ1-4 NA TRBV9 CASSYRGEEKLFF TGTGCCAGCAGCTACCGGGGAGAAGAAAAACTGTTTTTT
TRBJ1-5 TRBD1 TRBV7-2 CASSPDRAGNQPQHF TGTGCCAGCAGCCCCGACAGGGCGGGCAATCAGCCCCAGCATTTT
TRBJ1-5 NA TRBV27 CASSPPGRGYQPQHF TGTGCCAGCAGTCCCCCCGGGAGGGGTTATCAGCCCCAGCATTTT
TRBJ1-1 NA TRBV11-1 CASSNTGNTEAFF TGTGCCAGCAGCAATACAGGGAACACTGAAGCTTTCTTT
TRBJ2-2 NA TRBV6-5 CASSTQGSWTGELFF TGTGCCAGCAGTACCCAGGGCAGTTGGACCGGGGAGCTGTTTTTT
TRBJ2-1 NA TRBV9 CASSVGRGLLRNEQFF TGTGCCAGCAGCGTAGGTAGGGGCCTCTTGCGGAATGAGCAGTTCTTC
TRBJ1-3 NA TRBV4-1 CASSPWTDGNTIYF TGCGCCAGCAGCCCATGGACAGATGGAAACACCATATATTTT